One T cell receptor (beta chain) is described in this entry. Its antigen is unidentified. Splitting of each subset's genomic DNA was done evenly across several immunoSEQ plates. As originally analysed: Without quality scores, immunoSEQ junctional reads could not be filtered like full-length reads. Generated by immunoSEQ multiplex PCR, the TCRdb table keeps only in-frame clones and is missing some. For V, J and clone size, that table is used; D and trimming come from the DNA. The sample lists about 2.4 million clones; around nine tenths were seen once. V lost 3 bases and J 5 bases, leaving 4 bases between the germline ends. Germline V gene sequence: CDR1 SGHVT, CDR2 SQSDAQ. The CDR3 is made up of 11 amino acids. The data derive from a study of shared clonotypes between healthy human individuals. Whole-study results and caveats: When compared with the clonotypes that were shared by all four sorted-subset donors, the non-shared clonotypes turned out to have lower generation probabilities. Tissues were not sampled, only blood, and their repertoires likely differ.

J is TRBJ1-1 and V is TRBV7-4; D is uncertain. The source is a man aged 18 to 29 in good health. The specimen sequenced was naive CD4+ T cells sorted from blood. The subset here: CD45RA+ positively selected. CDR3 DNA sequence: TGTGCCAGCAGCTTCATGACTGAAGCTTTCTTT. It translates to CASSFMTEAFF.